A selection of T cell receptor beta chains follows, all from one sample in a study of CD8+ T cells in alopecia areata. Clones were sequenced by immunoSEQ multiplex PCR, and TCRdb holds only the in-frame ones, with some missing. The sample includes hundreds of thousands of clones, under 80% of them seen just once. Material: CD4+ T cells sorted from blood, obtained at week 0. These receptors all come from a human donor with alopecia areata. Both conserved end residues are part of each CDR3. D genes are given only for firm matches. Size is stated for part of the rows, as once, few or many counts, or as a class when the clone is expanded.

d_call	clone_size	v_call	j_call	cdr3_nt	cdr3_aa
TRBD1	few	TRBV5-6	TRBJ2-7	TGTGCCAGCAGAGACGGGACAGGGATCGCCTACGAGCAGTACTTC	CASRDGTGIAYEQYF
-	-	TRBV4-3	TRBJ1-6	TGCGCCAGCAGCCAAGATCAAAGTTCAGGGAGGGCTTCACCCCTCCACTTT	CASSQDQSSGRASPLHF
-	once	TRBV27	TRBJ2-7	TGTGCCAGCGGCGGAGACTCCTACGAGCAGTACTTC	CASGGDSYEQYF
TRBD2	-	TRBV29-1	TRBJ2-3	TGCAGCGTTGTGCTAGCGGGCACAGATACGCAGTATTTT	CSVVLAGTDTQYF
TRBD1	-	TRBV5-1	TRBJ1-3	TGCGCCAGCAGCCAGGGGGTCTCTGGAAACACCATATATTTT	CASSQGVSGNTIYF
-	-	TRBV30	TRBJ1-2	TGTGCCTGGAGTGTATGGGGAGATGGCTACACCTTC	CAWSVWGDGYTF
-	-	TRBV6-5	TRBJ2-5	TGTGCCAGCAGGCCCTTCGGGGGAAAGACCCAGTACTTC	CASRPFGGKTQYF
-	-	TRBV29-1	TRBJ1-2	TGCAGCGGCGGGAACTCTGCCTTGACCTTC	CSGGNSALTF
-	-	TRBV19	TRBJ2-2	TGTGCCAGTATCCGGGGGGCGCGCGAGCTGTTTTTT	CASIRGARELFF
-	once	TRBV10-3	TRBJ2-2	TGTGCCATCAGTGAGCTTCGGATAACTAACACCGGGGAGCTGTTTTTT	CAISELRITNTGELFF
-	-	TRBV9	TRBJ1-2	TGTGCCAGCAGCGTAGACAGAGCTCACAACTATGGCTACACCTTC	CASSVDRAHNYGYTF
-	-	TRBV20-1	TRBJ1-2	TGCAGTCCTGGTTGGGACTATGGCTACACCTTC	CSPGWDYGYTF
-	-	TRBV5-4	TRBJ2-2	TGTGCCAGCAGGCAACAAGGGTTGGACCCCGGGGAGCTGTTTTTT	CASRQQGLDPGELFF
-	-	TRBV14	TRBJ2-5	TGTGCCAGCAGCCAAGTACCGGGGATTCAAGAGACCCAGTACTTC	CASSQVPGIQETQYF
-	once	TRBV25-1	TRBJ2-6	TGTGCCAGCAGTGGCAGATTCTCTGGGGCCAACGTCCTGACTTTC	CASSGRFSGANVLTF
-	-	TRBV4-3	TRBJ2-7	TGCGCCAGCAGCCAAGCCCCTGCCAGGTCCTACGAGCAGTACTTC	CASSQAPARSYEQYF
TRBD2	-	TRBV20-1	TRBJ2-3	TGCAGTGCCCTCCGGGGGGGGACGCAGTATTTT	CSALRGGTQYF
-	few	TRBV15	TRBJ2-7	TGTGCCACCAGCAGCCTTAGGACTACCACCTACGAGCAGTACTTC	CATSSLRTTTYEQYF
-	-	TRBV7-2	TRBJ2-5	TGTGCCAGCAGCTCCCAGGGTGCAGTAGGATACTTC	CASSSQGAVGYF
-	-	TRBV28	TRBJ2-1	TGTGCCAGCAGTGCGCCGGGAGTTTGGCAGTTCTTC	CASSAPGVWQFF
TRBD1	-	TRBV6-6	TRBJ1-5	TGTGCCAGCAGTCCGTCCTTAGGGGGCCGCAATCAGCCCCAGCATTTT	CASSPSLGGRNQPQHF
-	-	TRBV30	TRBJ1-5	TGTGCCTGGAGGACCGACGATCAGCCCCAGCATTTT	CAWRTDDQPQHF
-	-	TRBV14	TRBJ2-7	TGTGCCAGCGCGGCAGCATCCTACGAGCAGTACTTC	CASAAASYEQYF
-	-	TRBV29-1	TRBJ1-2	TGCAGCGCTAGTAGTACCTATGGCTACACCTTC	CSASSTYGYTF
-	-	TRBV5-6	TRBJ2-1	TGTGCCAGCAGCTTGGGGACACTTCAGTTCTTC	CASSLGTLQFF
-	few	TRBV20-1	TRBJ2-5	TGCAGTGCTATACCCCTAGAGACCCAGTACTTC	CSAIPLETQYF
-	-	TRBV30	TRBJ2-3	TGTGCCTGGAGTGTACCTCGACGGACTAGCACAGATACGCAGTATTTT	CAWSVPRRTSTDTQYF
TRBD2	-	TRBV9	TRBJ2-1	TGTGCCAGCAGCCCTCGACTAGCGGGGGATTACAATGAGCAGTTCTTC	CASSPRLAGDYNEQFF
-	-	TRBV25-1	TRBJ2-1	TGTGCCAGCAGTAAGGGGTTCTCTGAGCAGTTCTTC	CASSKGFSEQFF
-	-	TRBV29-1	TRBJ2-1	TGCAGCGTTGAAGATGAGGGGCGAGGCAATGAGCAGTTCTTC	CSVEDEGRGNEQFF
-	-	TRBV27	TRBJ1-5	TGTGCCAGCAGTGAGGACGCTTATAGCAATCAGCCCCAGCATTTT	CASSEDAYSNQPQHF
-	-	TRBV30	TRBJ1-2	TGTGCCTGGAGCCCACGTGGGGGGGCCTATGGCTACACCTTC	CAWSPRGGAYGYTF
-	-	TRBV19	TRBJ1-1	TGTGCCAGTAGTGGTCTTGGTCTGAACACTGAAGCTTTCTTT	CASSGLGLNTEAFF
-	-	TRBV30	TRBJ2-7	TGTGCCTGGAGGCGGGATTCAATCTACGAGCAGTACTTC	CAWRRDSIYEQYF
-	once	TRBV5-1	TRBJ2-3	TGCGCCAGCAGCTCGACTATGCCCGGCACAGATACGCAGTATTTT	CASSSTMPGTDTQYF
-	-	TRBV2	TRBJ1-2	TGTGCCAGCAGTGAGGGGGGTGGCTACACCTTC	CASSEGGGYTF
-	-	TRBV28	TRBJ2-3	TGTGCCAGCAGTTTGACAGCAGATACGCAGTATTTT	CASSLTADTQYF
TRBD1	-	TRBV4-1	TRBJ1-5	TGCGCCAGCAGCCAAGATCCGCTACAGGGGGGTTTGAGGAATCAGCCCCAGCATTTT	CASSQDPLQGGLRNQPQHF
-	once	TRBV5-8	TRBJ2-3	TGTGCCAGCAGCTCACGACTGAATACGCAGTATTTT	CASSSRLNTQYF
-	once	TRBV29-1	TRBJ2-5	TGCAGCGTCGTTGGCATCTCGGCCCAGTACTTC	CSVVGISAQYF
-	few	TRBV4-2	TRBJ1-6	TGTGCCAGCAGCCAAGTTAAGGGGTCACCCCTCCACTTT	CASSQVKGSPLHF
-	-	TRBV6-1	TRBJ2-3	TGTGCCAGCAGTGAAGTAGCCCGCACAGATACGCAGTATTTT	CASSEVARTDTQYF